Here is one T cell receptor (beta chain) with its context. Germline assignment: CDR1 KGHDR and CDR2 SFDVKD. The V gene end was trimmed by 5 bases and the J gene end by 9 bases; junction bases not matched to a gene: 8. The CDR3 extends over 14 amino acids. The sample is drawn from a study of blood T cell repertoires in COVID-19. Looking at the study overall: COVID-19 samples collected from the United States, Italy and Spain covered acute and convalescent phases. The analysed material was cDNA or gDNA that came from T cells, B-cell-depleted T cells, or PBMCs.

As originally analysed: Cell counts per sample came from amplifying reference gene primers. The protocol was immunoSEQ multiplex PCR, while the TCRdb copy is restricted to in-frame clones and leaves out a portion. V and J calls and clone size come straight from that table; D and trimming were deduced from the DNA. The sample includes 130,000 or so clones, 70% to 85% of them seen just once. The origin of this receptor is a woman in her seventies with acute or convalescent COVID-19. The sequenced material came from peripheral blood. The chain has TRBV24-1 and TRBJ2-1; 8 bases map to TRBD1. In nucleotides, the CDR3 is TGTGCCACCAGTGTAACAGGGGGTAGCGGTGAGCAGTTCTTC. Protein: CATSVTGGSGEQFF.